A selection of T cell receptor beta chains follows, all from one sample in a study of shared clonotypes between healthy human individuals. Sequencing was performed with immunoSEQ multiplex PCR; in TCRdb, only in-frame clones are kept and a portion is missing. This sample yields 1.6 million or so clones, of which around 95% are seen a single time; over 1% belongs to the top ten. Sample: naive CD4+ T cells sorted from blood. The receptor set was obtained from a man younger than 40 in good health. Each CDR3 is given with its conserved first and last residue. Fields, in order: D gene, CDR3 length, clone size, J gene, V gene, CDR3 DNA, CDR3 protein. The D gene is left open where the match is weak. Size is stated for part of the rows, as once, few or many counts, or as a class when the clone is expanded.

TRBD2,15,once,TRBJ2-1,TRBV15,TGTGCCACTACCAGCGGGAGACATTTAGTCAATGAGCAGTTCTTC,CATTSGRHLVNEQFF
-,14,-,TRBJ1-3,TRBV27,TGTGCCAGCAGTTTATCAAGACCAGGATCCGCCATATATTTT,CASSLSRPGSAIYF
-,12,few,TRBJ1-2,TRBV7-2,TGTGCCAGCAGCTCCCAGGGTCGGGGCTACACCTTC,CASSSQGRGYTF
-,14,-,TRBJ1-3,TRBV12-2,TGTGCAAGTCGCCCGCTCAAGTGTAGGAACACCATATATTTT,CASRPLKCRNTIYF
TRBD1,13,-,TRBJ2-7,TRBV27,TGTGCCAGCAGTTACAGGGGTCGGAACGAGCAGTACTTC,CASSYRGRNEQYF
-,13,-,TRBJ1-4,TRBV4-3,TGCGCCAGCAGCCAAGATTCTACGCGTGAACTGTTTTTT,CASSQDSTRELFF
-,14,-,TRBJ2-3,TRBV6-1,TGTGCCAGCGCGCCGCCGGGGAGCACAGATACGCAGTATTTT,CASAPPGSTDTQYF
-,12,-,TRBJ2-2,TRBV18,TGTGCCAGCTCACCACTGTCGGGGGAGCTGTTTTTT,CASSPLSGELFF
TRBD2,15,-,TRBJ2-7,TRBV6-1,TGTGCCAGCAGTGAATTTCGGCTAGCGGGAAGCGTGCAGTACTTC,CASSEFRLAGSVQYF
TRBD2,15,-,TRBJ2-7,TRBV28,TGTGCCAGCAGCCTAATAGCGGGAGCCAGCTACGAGCAGTACTTC,CASSLIAGASYEQYF
TRBD2,19,-,TRBJ2-1,TRBV11-2,TGTGCCAGCAGCTTAGTATTTGGAAGAGCGGGAGGGCGGCTGGGTGAGCAGTTCTTC,CASSLVFGRAGGRLGEQFF
-,16,-,TRBJ2-1,TRBV5-6,TGTGCCAGCATCCAAACCGGGACGGCGTTGTACAATGAGCAGTTCTTC,CASIQTGTALYNEQFF
TRBD2,14,-,TRBJ2-1,TRBV9,TGTGCCAGCAGCGGCGGACTAGCGGACAATGAGCAGTTCTTC,CASSGGLADNEQFF
TRBD2,17,-,TRBJ2-7,TRBV5-8,TGTGCCAGCAGCTCGGGAATTCTAGCGGGAGTCTCCTACGAGCAGTACTTC,CASSSGILAGVSYEQYF
TRBD2,14,-,TRBJ2-7,TRBV6-1,TGTGCCAGCAGTCATCCGGGACTAAGTTACGAGCAGTACTTC,CASSHPGLSYEQYF
TRBD1,15,-,TRBJ2-7,TRBV28,TGTGCCAGCAGTTTATGGGGACAGGGGGCTCGCGAGCAGTACTTC,CASSLWGQGAREQYF
-,13,-,TRBJ1-4,TRBV7-3,TGTGCCAGCAGCTCAATACATGGCGAAAAACTGTTTTTT,CASSSIHGEKLFF
-,13,-,TRBJ2-6,TRBV27,TGTGCCAGCAGTTTGGGTGGGGCCAACGTCCTGACTTTC,CASSLGGANVLTF
TRBD2,17,-,TRBJ2-3,TRBV29-1,TGCAGCGTGGGTGGACTAGCGGGAGGGCCTGGGACAGATACGCAGTATTTT,CSVGGLAGGPGTDTQYF
-,14,-,TRBJ2-1,TRBV10-3,TGTGCCATCAGGGACCGGGCCCCCCCGAATGAGCAGTTCTTC,CAIRDRAPPNEQFF
TRBD1,15,-,TRBJ2-5,TRBV19,TGTGCCAGTAGTATCCAGACAGGGTGGGTCGAGACCCAGTACTTC,CASSIQTGWVETQYF
TRBD2,16,-,TRBJ2-1,TRBV10-1,TGCGCCAGCAGCTCGAATGGGGGACTAGCTTACAATGAGCAGTTCTTC,CASSSNGGLAYNEQFF
-,15,-,TRBJ2-7,TRBV6-5,TGTGCCAGCAGTTACCTAGGGTCCGGGTCTGGCGAGCAGTACTTC,CASSYLGSGSGEQYF
-,12,-,TRBJ1-2,TRBV6-1,TGTGCCAGCAGTGAAAGGCCCCGCGGCTACACCTTC,CASSERPRGYTF
TRBD2,16,-,TRBJ2-1,TRBV18,TGTGCCAGCTCACCGCTCAGCGGGAGCGGGTACAATGAGCAGTTCTTC,CASSPLSGSGYNEQFF
-,13,few,TRBJ1-1,TRBV9,TGTGCCAGCAGCGTAGTGTCGGTAGCTGAAGCTTTCTTT,CASSVVSVAEAFF
-,14,-,TRBJ2-1,TRBV7-2,TGTGCCAGCAGCTTAAACCCGGGGTACAATGAGCAGTTCTTC,CASSLNPGYNEQFF
TRBD1,15,-,TRBJ2-2,TRBV5-1,TGCGCCAGCAGCTTGGACAGGGGTGACACCGGGGAGCTGTTTTTT,CASSLDRGDTGELFF
-,14,few,TRBJ2-5,TRBV4-1,TGCGCCAGCAGCCAAGATCCAGGGACGGAGACCCAGTACTTC,CASSQDPGTETQYF
-,10,-,TRBJ2-5,TRBV20-1,TGCAGTGGGTTCCAAGAGACCCAGTACTTC,CSGFQETQYF
TRBD2,12,-,TRBJ2-4,TRBV6-6,TGTGCCAGCAGCGGGGGGGTGAGCAGGCAGTACTTC,CASSGGVSRQYF
-,14,-,TRBJ1-1,TRBV5-4,TGTGCCAGCAGCTTGATCCTCGGGCCGACTGAAGCTTTCTTT,CASSLILGPTEAFF
-,13,-,TRBJ2-3,TRBV5-4,TGTGCCAGCAGCTTGGACTACACAGATACGCAGTATTTT,CASSLDYTDTQYF
TRBD1,14,-,TRBJ1-2,TRBV9,TGTGCCAGCAGCGGCAGGAACAGGGGTCAATTATACACCTTC,CASSGRNRGQLYTF
-,14,-,TRBJ2-7,TRBV7-2,TGTGCCAGCAGCTTCCAATCTCGGGACTACGAGCAGTACTTC,CASSFQSRDYEQYF
TRBD2,16,-,TRBJ2-1,TRBV5-1,TGCGCCAGCAGCAGGGAAGCTAGCGGGGGTTACAATGAGCAGTTCTTC,CASSREASGGYNEQFF
-,13,-,TRBJ2-7,TRBV28,TGTGCCAGCAGTTTGGGGGGAAGCTACGAGCAGTACTTC,CASSLGGSYEQYF
-,13,-,TRBJ2-3,TRBV6-4,TGTGCCAGCAGTGCAGAAATCACAGATACGCAGTATTTT,CASSAEITDTQYF
-,14,-,TRBJ2-7,TRBV7-6,TGTGCCAGCAGCTTAGGGTCCCTTCGGGACGAGCAGTACTTC,CASSLGSLRDEQYF
-,13,-,TRBJ2-5,TRBV11-3,TGTGCCAGCAGCCCGAGAGACAGCGGGACCCAGTACTTC,CASSPRDSGTQYF
-,14,-,TRBJ2-7,TRBV5-4,TGTGCCAGCAGCCCGAGGGTCAGCTCCTACGAGCAGTACTTC,CASSPRVSSYEQYF
TRBD1,14,-,TRBJ2-1,TRBV7-9,TGTGCCAGCAGCTTCTCGGGACAGAACAATGAGCAGTTCTTC,CASSFSGQNNEQFF
-,15,-,TRBJ2-1,TRBV18,TGTGCCAGCTCGTCTACAGGGCTTTGGGAAAATGAGCAGTTCTTC,CASSSTGLWENEQFF
-,15,-,TRBJ2-1,TRBV2,TGTGCCAGCAGTGCCACGAAGTCAAGCTACAATGAGCAGTTCTTC,CASSATKSSYNEQFF